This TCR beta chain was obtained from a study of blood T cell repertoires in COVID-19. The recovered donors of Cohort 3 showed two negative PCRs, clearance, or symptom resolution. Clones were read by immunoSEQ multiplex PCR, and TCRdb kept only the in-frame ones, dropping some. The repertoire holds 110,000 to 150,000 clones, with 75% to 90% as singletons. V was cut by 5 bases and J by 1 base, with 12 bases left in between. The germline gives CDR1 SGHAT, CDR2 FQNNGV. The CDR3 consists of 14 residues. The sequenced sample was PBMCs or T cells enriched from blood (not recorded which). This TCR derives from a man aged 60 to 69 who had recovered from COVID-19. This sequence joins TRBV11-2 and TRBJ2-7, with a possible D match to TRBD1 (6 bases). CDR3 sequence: CASSLYTGSYEQYF. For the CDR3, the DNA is TGTGCCAGCAGCCTGTACACAGGGTCCTACGAGCAGTACTTC.